The rows below give T cell receptor beta chains drawn from one sample of a study of OX40 agonist ivuxolimab in advanced cancers. Assay: immunoSEQ multiplex PCR; the TCRdb copy retains only in-frame clones and omits some. The sample lists around 90,000 clones, around 90% occurring once. The specimen comprised CD4+ or CD8+ T cells sorted from blood, sampled in a trial of the OX40 agonist ivuxolimab. These receptors originate from an adult with an advanced solid tumor such as melanoma, head and neck, liver or kidney cancer. The CDR3 runs from the conserved cysteine through the conserved F or W. The D gene is left open where the match is weak. Where a row states a size, it is once, few, many or the class of an expanded clone; other rows omit it.

D	size	J	V	DNA	CDR3
-	-	TRBJ2-5	TRBV2	TGTGCCAGCACCCGGGGCTTAACCCAAGAGACCCAGTACTTC	CASTRGLTQETQYF
TRBD1	-	TRBJ2-7	TRBV27	TGTGCCAGCAGTTTATTCGCCGGGACAGGGGCCTACGAGCAGTACTTC	CASSLFAGTGAYEQYF
-	-	TRBJ2-5	TRBV7-9	TGTGCCAGCAGCTTAGACACAGGGCAAGAGACCCAGTACTTC	CASSLDTGQETQYF
-	few	TRBJ1-1	TRBV30	TGTGCCTGGAGAAGAAGGTGGCCTGAAGCTTTCTTT	CAWRRRWPEAFF
-	-	TRBJ2-3	TRBV10-3	TGTGCCATCAGTCGAACCCAGGGGACGGGTACAGATACGCAGTATTTT	CAISRTQGTGTDTQYF
TRBD1	few	TRBJ2-1	TRBV14	TGTGCCAGCAGCCAAGATGCCGGGACAGGGTCCTACAATGAGCAGTTCTTC	CASSQDAGTGSYNEQFF
-	few	TRBJ2-1	TRBV5-1	TGCGCCAGCAGCTTGGGACTAGTTGGGAATGAGCAGTTCTTC	CASSLGLVGNEQFF
-	-	TRBJ2-5	TRBV5-1	TGCGCCAGCAGCTTGGAGCGAGCCAACCAAGAGACCCAGTACTTC	CASSLERANQETQYF
TRBD1	-	TRBJ1-5	TRBV4-3	TGCGCCAGCAGCCAGCCGGGACAGCGAAGCAATCAGCCCCAGCATTTT	CASSQPGQRSNQPQHF
-	-	TRBJ1-2	TRBV6-5	TGTGCCAGCAGCCAACAGGAGATCGATGGCTACACCTTC	CASSQQEIDGYTF
-	-	TRBJ1-3	TRBV5-8	TGTGCCAGCAGCTTGTCCTACAGGGCTGGAAACACCATATATTTT	CASSLSYRAGNTIYF
-	-	TRBJ2-7	TRBV6-5	TGTGCCAGCAGTTACCGCGTGGACGGCCCCTACGAGCAGTACTTC	CASSYRVDGPYEQYF
-	few	TRBJ2-2	TRBV29-1	TGCAGCGTCGGCTGGAACACCGGGGAGCTGTTTTTT	CSVGWNTGELFF